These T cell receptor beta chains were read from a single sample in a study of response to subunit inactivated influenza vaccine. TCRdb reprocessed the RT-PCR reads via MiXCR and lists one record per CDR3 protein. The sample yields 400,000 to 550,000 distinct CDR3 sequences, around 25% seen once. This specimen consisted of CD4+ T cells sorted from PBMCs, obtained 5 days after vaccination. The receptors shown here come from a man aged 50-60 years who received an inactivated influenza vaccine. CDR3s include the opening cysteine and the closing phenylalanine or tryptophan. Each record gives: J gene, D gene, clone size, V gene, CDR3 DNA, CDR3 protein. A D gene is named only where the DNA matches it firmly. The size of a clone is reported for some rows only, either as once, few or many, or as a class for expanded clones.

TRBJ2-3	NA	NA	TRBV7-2	TGTGCCAGCAGCACCCCACTCACAGATACGCAGTATTTT	CASSTPLTDTQYF
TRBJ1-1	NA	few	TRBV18	TGTGCCAGCTCACCGAACAGGGACACTGAAGCTTTCTTT	CASSPNRDTEAFF
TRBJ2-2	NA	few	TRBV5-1	TGCGCCAGCAGCTCCCGGCCGGCTAACACCGGGGAGCTGTTTTTT	CASSSRPANTGELFF
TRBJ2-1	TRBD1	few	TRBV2	TGTGCCAGCAACCATCCGGGACAGGGTTACTATGAGCAGTTCTTC	CASNHPGQGYYEQFF
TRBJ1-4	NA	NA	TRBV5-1	TGCGCCAGCAGCTTGGGCGGAGGGGCTAATGAAAAACTGTTTTTT	CASSLGGGANEKLFF
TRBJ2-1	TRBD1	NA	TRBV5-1	TGCGCCAGCAGCTACAATCCGGGACAGGGATACAATGAGCAGTTCTTC	CASSYNPGQGYNEQFF
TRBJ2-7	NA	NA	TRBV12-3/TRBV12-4	TGTGCCAGCAGTTTTTTTCAGTCCTACGAGCAGTACTTC	CASSFFQSYEQYF
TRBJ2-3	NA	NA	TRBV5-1	TGCGCCAGCAGCACAGTGGATTACGATACGCAGTATTTT	CASSTVDYDTQYF
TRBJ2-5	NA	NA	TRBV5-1	TGCGCCAGCAGCTTGGGACGGACCCAAGAGACCCAGTACTTC	CASSLGRTQETQYF
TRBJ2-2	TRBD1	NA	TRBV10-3	TGTGCCACCGAAACGGACAGGGCTAGCACCGGGGAGCTGTTTTTT	CATETDRASTGELFF
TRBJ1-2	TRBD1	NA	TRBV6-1	TGTGCCAGCAGGCCGGGACAGGCAGAAAACTATGGCTACACCTTC	CASRPGQAENYGYTF
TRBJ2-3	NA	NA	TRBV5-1	TGCGCCAGCAGCTTTAATAGGTTCAGGGCTACGCAGTATTTT	CASSFNRFRATQYF